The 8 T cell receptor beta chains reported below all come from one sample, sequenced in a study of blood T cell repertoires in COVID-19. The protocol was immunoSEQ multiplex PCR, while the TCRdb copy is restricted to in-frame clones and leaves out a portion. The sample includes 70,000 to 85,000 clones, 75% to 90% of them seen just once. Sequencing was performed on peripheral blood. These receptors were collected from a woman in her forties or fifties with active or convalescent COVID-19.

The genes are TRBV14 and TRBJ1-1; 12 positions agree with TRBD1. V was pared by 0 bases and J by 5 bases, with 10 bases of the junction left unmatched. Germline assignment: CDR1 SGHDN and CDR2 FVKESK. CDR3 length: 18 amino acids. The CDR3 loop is CASSQDRRDRGRETEAFF. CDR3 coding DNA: TGTGCCAGCAGCCAAGATCGGAGGGACAGGGGGCGCGAAACTGAAGCTTTCTTT.

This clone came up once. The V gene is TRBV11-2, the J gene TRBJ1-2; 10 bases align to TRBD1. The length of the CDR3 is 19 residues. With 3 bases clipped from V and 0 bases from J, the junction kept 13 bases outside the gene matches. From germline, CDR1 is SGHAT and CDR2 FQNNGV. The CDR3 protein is CASSFPEKTGGSANYGYTF. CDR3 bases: TGTGCCAGCAGCTTCCCAGAAAAGACAGGGGGCTCAGCTAACTATGGCTACACCTTC.

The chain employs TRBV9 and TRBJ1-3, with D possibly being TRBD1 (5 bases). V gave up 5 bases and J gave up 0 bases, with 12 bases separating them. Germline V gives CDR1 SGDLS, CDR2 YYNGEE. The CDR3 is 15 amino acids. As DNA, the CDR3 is TGTGCCAGCAGTGGCACAGGAGTCTCTGGAAACACCATATATTTT. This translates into CASSGTGVSGNTIYF.

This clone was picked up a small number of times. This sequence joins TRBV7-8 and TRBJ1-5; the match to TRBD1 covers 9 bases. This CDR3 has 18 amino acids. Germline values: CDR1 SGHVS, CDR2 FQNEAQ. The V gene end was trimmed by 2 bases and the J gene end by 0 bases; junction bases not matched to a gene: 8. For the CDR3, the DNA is TGTGCCAGCAGCTTACTTCTACAGGGGGCAGTTAGCAATCAGCCCCAGCATTTT. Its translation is CASSLLLQGAVSNQPQHF.

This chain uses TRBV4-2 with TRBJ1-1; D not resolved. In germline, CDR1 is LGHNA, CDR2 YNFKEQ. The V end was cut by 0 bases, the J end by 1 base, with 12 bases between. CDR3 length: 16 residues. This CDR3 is CASSQDWRGANTEAFF. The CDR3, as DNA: TGTGCCAGCAGCCAAGATTGGCGGGGTGCGAACACTGAAGCTTTCTTT.

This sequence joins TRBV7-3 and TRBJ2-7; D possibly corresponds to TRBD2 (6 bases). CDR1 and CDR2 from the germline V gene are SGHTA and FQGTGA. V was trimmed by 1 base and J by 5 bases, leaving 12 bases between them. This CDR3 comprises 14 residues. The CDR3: CASSLIGGGNEQYF. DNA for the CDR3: TGTGCCAGCAGCTTAATAGGAGGAGGGAACGAGCAGTACTTC. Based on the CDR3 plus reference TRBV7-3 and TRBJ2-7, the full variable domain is GAGVSQTPSNKVTEKGKYVELRCDPISGHTALYWYRQSLGQGPEFLIYFQGTGAADDSGLPNDRFFAVRPEGSVSTLKIQRTERGDSAVYLCASSLIGGGNEQYFGPGTRLTVT.

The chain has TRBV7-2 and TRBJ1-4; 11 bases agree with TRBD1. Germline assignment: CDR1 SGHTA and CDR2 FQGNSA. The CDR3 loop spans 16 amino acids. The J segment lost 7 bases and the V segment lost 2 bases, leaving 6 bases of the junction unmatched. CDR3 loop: CASSLHGTGGGEKLFF. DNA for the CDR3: TGTGCCAGCAGCTTACATGGGACAGGGGGAGGTGAAAAACTGTTTTTT.

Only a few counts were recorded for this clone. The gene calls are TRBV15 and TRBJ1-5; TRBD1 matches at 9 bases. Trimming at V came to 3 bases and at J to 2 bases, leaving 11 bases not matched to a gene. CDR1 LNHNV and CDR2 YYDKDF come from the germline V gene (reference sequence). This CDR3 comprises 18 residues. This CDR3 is CATSSPDRGIAGNQPQHF. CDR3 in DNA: TGTGCCACCAGCAGTCCGGACAGGGGAATTGCGGGCAATCAGCCCCAGCATTTT.